This TCR beta chain is from a study of blood T cell repertoires in COVID-19. Study summary: Samples came from the United States, Italy and Spain, spanning acute and convalescent COVID-19. In each case, the material was cDNA or gDNA derived from T cells, B-cell-depleted T cells, or PBMCs.

Under the authors' procedure: From reference gene primer amplification, estimates of nucleated cell counts were derived. Clones were sequenced by immunoSEQ multiplex PCR, and TCRdb holds only the in-frame ones, with some missing. That table furnishes V, J and clone size, whereas the DNA furnished D and trimming. The data hold about 430,000 clones, with roughly 88% observed a single time. This CDR3 contains 14 residues. V gave up 7 bases and J gave up 1 base, with 11 bases separating them. Germline V gene sequence: CDR1 MNHEY, CDR2 SVGAGI. Which cohort a participant joined came from the clinical history participants gave.

This receptor was obtained from a woman aged 25 to 39 with acute COVID-19. Sequenced input: PBMCs or T cells enriched from blood (not recorded which). The genes are TRBV6-5 and TRBJ1-5, with TRBD1 as a possible D gene (5 bases). As DNA, the CDR3 is TGTGCCAGCACCATAGGGGTGAGCAATCAGCCCCAGCATTTT. It codes for CASTIGVSNQPQHF.